This is a list of T cell receptor beta chains from one sample in a study of blood T cells in healthy people across ages. TCRdb re-called the 5' RACE reads through MiXCR, storing one row per CDR3 protein. The data show fewer than 950,000 distinct CDR3 sequences, with under 40% seen just once and under 15% held by the top ten. Sequencing was done on a sample of blood. The source of these receptors is a man aged 18 to 30 in good health. Both conserved end residues are part of each CDR3. The D gene is left open where the match is weak. Some rows mark clone size as missing; the rest say once, few, many or name a class of expanded clone.

v_call	j_call	clone_size	d_call	cdr3_nt	cdr3_aa
TRBV4-1	TRBJ1-3	NA	NA	TGCGCCAGCAGCCCGGAGCCGACCTCTGGAAACACCATATATTTT	CASSPEPTSGNTIYF
TRBV3-1	TRBJ2-7	NA	NA	TGTGCCAGCAGCCAAGAGGTAGCTGGGCAGTACTTC	CASSQEVAGQYF
TRBV6-6	TRBJ1-2	many	NA	TGTGCCAGCAATATACAGGGAAGGGACTATGGCTACACCTTC	CASNIQGRDYGYTF
TRBV6-5	TRBJ1-1	many	NA	TGTGCCAGCAGTTACTCAGGGGGGGAAGCTTTCTTT	CASSYSGGEAFF
TRBV6-1	TRBJ1-1	NA	NA	TGTGCCAGCGTAAGACTCGACTTGTTGGAAGCTTTCTTT	CASVRLDLLEAFF
TRBV30	TRBJ2-1	few	TRBD2	TGTGCCTGGAGTCCACCCCGGGGGGGGCGCATCTATGAGCAGTTCTTC	CAWSPPRGGRIYEQFF
TRBV20-1	TRBJ2-3	NA	NA	TGCAGTGCTAGTGGGCCTATCGCGTCGGATACGCAGTATTTT	CSASGPIASDTQYF
TRBV5-5	TRBJ2-4	NA	NA	TGTGCCAGCAGCTCCCGGCCGCAAACTCTAGCCAAAAACATTCAGTACTTC	CASSSRPQTLAKNIQYF
TRBV27	TRBJ1-6	NA	TRBD1	TGTGCCACTAGGACAGGGCTGCAATCACCCCTCCACTTT	CATRTGLQSPLHF
TRBV7-2	TRBJ2-3	many	TRBD2	TGTGCCAGCAGCTGGGGGACTACCACAGATACGCAGTATTTT	CASSWGTTTDTQYF
TRBV6-2/TRBV6-3	TRBJ2-1	NA	NA	TGTGCCAGCAGGACGAGCTCCTACAATGAGCAGTTCTTC	CASRTSSYNEQFF
TRBV18	TRBJ2-5	NA	NA	TGTGCCAGCTCACCCCGGGGCAAGCAAGGGACCCAGTACTTC	CASSPRGKQGTQYF